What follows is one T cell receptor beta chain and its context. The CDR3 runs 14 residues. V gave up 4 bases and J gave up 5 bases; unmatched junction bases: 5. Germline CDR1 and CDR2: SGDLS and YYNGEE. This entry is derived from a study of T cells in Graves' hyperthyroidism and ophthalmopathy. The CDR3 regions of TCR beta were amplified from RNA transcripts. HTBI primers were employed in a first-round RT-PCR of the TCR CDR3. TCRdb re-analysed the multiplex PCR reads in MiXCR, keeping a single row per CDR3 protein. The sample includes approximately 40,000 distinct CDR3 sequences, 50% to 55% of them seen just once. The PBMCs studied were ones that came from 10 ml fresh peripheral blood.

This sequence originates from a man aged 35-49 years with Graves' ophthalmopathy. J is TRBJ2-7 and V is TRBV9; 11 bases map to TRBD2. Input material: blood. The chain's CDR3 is CASSLGTSGHEQYF. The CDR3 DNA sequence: TGTGCCAGCAGCCTCGGGACTAGCGGCCACGAGCAGTACTTC.